A single sample gave rise to the 32 T cell receptor beta chains below, sequenced in a study of blood T cells in healthy people across ages. Alongside a J-beta primer mix, a sample-barcoded 5' primer served in a second PCR lasting roughly 7 to 11 cycles. TCRdb processed the 5' RACE reads anew with MiXCR; each CDR3 protein has one entry. The data contain about 730,000 distinct CDR3 sequences, about 40% of them singletons. What was sequenced was blood. All receptors derive from a woman aged 60-75 years in good health.

This clonotype was seen once. The CDR3 sequence is CASRPQGFSTEAFF. The CDR3 bases are TGTGCCAGTAGACCGCAGGGGTTTTCGACTGAAGCTTTCTTT. This chain links TRBV19 with TRBJ1-1, with a possible D match to TRBD1 (6 bases). CDR1 and CDR2 from the germline V gene are LNHDA and SQIVND (reference sequence). The length of the CDR3 is 14 residues. Trimming removed 6 bases at V and 5 bases at J, with 16 bases between.

CDR3 amino acids: CASSYSQGWSYGYTF. The CDR3 DNA reads TGTGCCAGCAGTTACTCACAGGGTTGGTCCTATGGCTACACCTTC. The chain uses TRBV6-6 and TRBJ1-2, with D perhaps matching TRBD1 (6 bases). This CDR3 comprises 15 residues. The V end was cut by 0 bases, the J end by 4 bases, with 12 bases between. Germline assignment: CDR1 MNHNY and CDR2 SVGAGI (reference sequence).

In its sample, this clonotype was seen a few times. V and J are TRBV2 and TRBJ1-2; possibly TRBD1 for D (5 bases). Trimming left V 10 bases short and J 5 bases short, with 8 bases between. The CDR3 has 10 residues. Looked up from germline, CDR1 is SNHLY and CDR2 is FYNNEI. CDR3 in DNA: TGTGCCACCTCAGGGTATGGCTACACCTTC. Amino acids: CATSGYGYTF.

This chain uses TRBV2 with TRBJ1-1, with TRBD1 matching over 8 bases. The CDR3 extends over 15 amino acids. J was trimmed by 3 bases and V by 6 bases; bases with no gene match: 9. Germline loops: CDR1 SNHLY, CDR2 FYNNEI. The CDR3 loop reads CASRRRQGLDTEAFF. CDR3 nucleotides: TGTGCCAGCAGGAGGAGACAGGGGCTGGACACTGAAGCTTTCTTT.

The chain has TRBV3-1 and TRBJ2-3; no firm D call. This CDR3 is built from 16 residues. Germline CDR1 reads LGHDT; CDR2 reads YNNKEL (reference sequence). With 0 bases removed from V and 3 bases from J, the gap between germline ends came to 13 bases. CDR3 sequence (DNA): TGTGCCAGCAGCCAAGAGGGTAGGAGTACAACAGATACGCAGTATTTT. Residues: CASSQEGRSTTDTQYF.

The chain is built from TRBV28 and TRBJ2-7, with D perhaps TRBD2 (6 bases). From germline, CDR1 is MDHEN and CDR2 SYDVKM. The CDR3 is made up of 16 amino acids. V was trimmed by 4 bases and J by 2 bases, leaving 18 bases between them. CDR3 in amino acids: CASSSPGAGLTYEQYF. The CDR3 bases are TGTGCCAGCAGTTCTCCCGGAGCGGGCCTAACCTACGAGCAGTACTTC.

The chain has TRBV12-3 or TRBV12-4 and TRBJ2-1; D may match TRBD1 or TRBD2 (5 bases each). The CDR3 sequence is 14 residues long. Trimming removed 3 bases at V and 7 bases at J, with 13 bases between. CDR3: CASSFGGRSNEQFF. The DNA for the CDR3 is TGTGCCAGCAGTTTTGGGGGAAGGAGTAATGAGCAGTTCTTC.

V usage is TRBV3-1 and J usage is TRBJ1-2, with D hard to call. The germline V gene has CDR1 LGHDT and CDR2 YNNKEL (reference sequence). Trimming removed 0 bases at V and 8 bases at J, with 7 bases between. The CDR3 loop spans 12 amino acids. The CDR3 DNA follows: TGTGCCAGCAGCCAAGATAAGGCGGGCTACACCTTC. Amino acid sequence: CASSQDKAGYTF.

This clonotype has a handful of counts. A read error may be the cause here, since a much bigger clone is one base away. The rearrangement links TRBV29-1 to TRBJ2-1, with a weak D call TRBD1 (5 bases). From germline, CDR1 is SQVTM and CDR2 ANQGSEA. V shed 7 bases and J shed 13 bases, with 11 bases lying between them. The CDR3 has 9 residues. CDR3 DNA sequence: TGCAGCGCCGAAGGGGCCCAGTTCTTC. It encodes CSAEGAQFF.

The V and J genes are TRBV28 and TRBJ2-5, with 13 bases identical to TRBD2. Germline loops: CDR1 MDHEN, CDR2 SYDVKM. The V and J ends lost 6 bases and 3 bases, in that order; junction bases with no gene match: 10. The length of the CDR3 is 17 residues. CDR3 nucleotides: TGTGCCAGCAGACAACCGGGACTAGCGGGGACGAAAGAGACCCAGTACTTC. It yields the protein CASRQPGLAGTKETQYF. Full variable domain (outside the CDR3, taken from reference TRBV28 and TRBJ2-5): DVKVTQSSRYLVKRTGEKVFLECVQDMDHENMFWYRQDPGLGLRLIYFSYDVKMKEKGDIPEGYSVSREKKERFSLILESASTNQTSMYLCASRQPGLAGTKETQYFGPGTRLLVL.

The chain combines TRBV7-2 with TRBJ2-6, with 7 bases aligning to TRBD2. V dropped 2 bases and J dropped 1; count of bases not matched to a gene: 5. CDR1 and CDR2 from the germline V gene are SGHTA and FQGNSA. This CDR3 has 17 residues. CDR3 sequence reads: CASSLIGGGSGANVLTF. In nucleotides, the CDR3 is TGTGCCAGCAGCTTAATTGGGGGAGGGTCTGGGGCCAACGTCCTGACTTTC.

V gene TRBV25-1 combines with J gene TRBJ2-7; tentatively, D is TRBD1 or TRBD2 (5 bases each). The CDR3 is 14 amino acids. Germline lookup yields CDR1 MGHDK and CDR2 SYGVNS. Trimming pared 3 bases from V and 12 bases from J, leaving 21 bases between. CDR3 residues: CASSDMVQAEVLYF. The CDR3, as DNA: TGTGCCAGCAGTGATATGGTACAGGCGGAGGTTCTGTACTTC.

This clonotype was seen more than once but under ten times. This chain joins TRBV20-1 and TRBJ1-2; a possible D gene is TRBD1 (6 bases). Germline loops: CDR1 DFQATT, CDR2 SNEGSKA (reference sequence). The CDR3 length is 13 residues. V lost 2 bases and J 3 bases, leaving 10 bases between the germline ends. The CDR3 nucleotides are TGCAGTGCTAGAAGGGACACGGACTATGGCTACACCTTC. Its protein is CSARRDTDYGYTF.

The gene calls are TRBV20-1 and TRBJ2-7, with 7 bases fitting TRBD1. The CDR3 length is 13 residues. Germline CDR1 reads DFQATT; CDR2 reads SNEGSKA (reference sequence). Germline trimming cut 2 bases from V and 3 bases from J; bases unmatched to any gene: 4. CDR3: CSARTGEYYEQYF. As DNA, the CDR3 is TGCAGTGCTAGAACAGGGGAGTACTACGAGCAGTACTTC.

This clonotype has a handful of counts. The chain combines TRBV20-1 with TRBJ2-7, with TRBD2 as a possible D gene (5 bases). CDR1 and CDR2 from the germline V gene are DFQATT and SNEGSKA (reference sequence). CDR3 size: 11 residues. CDR3 residues: CREVASHEQYF. CDR3 DNA sequence: TGCAGGGAGGTGGCTAGCCACGAGCAGTACTTC.

This sequence joins TRBV14 and TRBJ1-4, with D maybe TRBD1 (5 bases). Germline lookup yields CDR1 SGHDN and CDR2 FVKESK. The CDR3 has 14 amino acids. V was trimmed by 0 bases and J by 8 bases, leaving 10 bases between them. As DNA, the CDR3 is TGTGCCAGCAGCCAAGAAACAGCAGGGGAAAAACTGTTTTTT. It encodes CASSQETAGEKLFF. The full variable domain, with the rest looked up from reference TRBV14 and TRBJ1-4, is EAGVTQFPSHSVIEKGQTVTLRCDPISGHDNLYWYRRVMGKEIKFLLHFVKESKQDESGMPNNRFLAERTGGTYSTLKVQPAELEDSGVYFCASSQETAGEKLFFGSGTQLSVL.

This clonotype was detected once. The chain couples TRBV9 to TRBJ2-7, with TRBD2 matching over 8 bases. Germline V gene sequence: CDR1 SGDLS, CDR2 YYNGEE. The CDR3 is made up of 13 amino acids. With V trimmed by 0 bases and J by 7 bases, 3 bases remained unmatched. The CDR3 loop reads CASSVVTSGEQYF. The CDR3 DNA follows: TGTGCCAGCAGCGTAGTTACTAGCGGTGAGCAGTACTTC.

V gene TRBV7-2 combines with J gene TRBJ1-5; unclear D gene. The CDR3 totals 16 residues. Per the germline V gene, CDR1 is SGHTA and CDR2 is FQGNSA. V was trimmed by 5 bases and J by 2 bases, leaving 16 bases between them. The CDR3 DNA is TGTGCCAGCAGCCAGACGCCTCATCCCGGCAATCAGCCCCAGCATTTT. Its translation: CASSQTPHPGNQPQHF.

This clonotype was counted between two and nine times. V is TRBV7-9 and J is TRBJ2-5; unclear D gene. V lost 7 bases and J lost 1, with 13 bases in between. CDR3 length equals 14 residues. Germline CDR1 is SEHNR and CDR2 is FQNEAQ (reference sequence). CDR3 nucleotides: TGTGCCAGCACTGCTGTGGCAGGCCAAGAGACCCAGTACTTC. Its translation is CASTAVAGQETQYF.

Comments on this clonotype: Given a much more abundant clone one base away, this may be a read error. This sequence joins TRBV29-1 and TRBJ2-1, with a tentative D call TRBD2 (5 bases). This CDR3 comprises 14 residues. From germline, CDR1 is SQVTM and CDR2 ANQGSEA. CDR3 region: CSVAASSSYNGQFF. The CDR3 region has the DNA TGCAGCGTGGCGGCCTCTAGCTCCTACAATGGGCAGTTCTTC.

CDR3 nucleotides: TGTGCCACCCAGAGGGACAGCTCCTACGAGCAGTACTTC. Protein sequence: CATQRDSSYEQYF. This chain links TRBV10-3 with TRBJ2-7; 7 nucleotides line up with TRBD1. The length of the CDR3 is 13 residues. In germline, CDR1 is ENHRY, CDR2 SYGVKD. After removal of 10 bases from V and 0 bases from J, the junction contained 6 bases not matched to a gene.

The rearrangement joins TRBV6-6 to TRBJ1-1; 9 positions agree with TRBD1. CDR3 length equals 16 residues. With V trimmed by 5 bases and J by 3 bases, 10 bases remained unmatched. CDR1 is MNHNY, CDR2 SVGAGI, per germline (reference sequence). The CDR3 here is CASSPTTGGGHTEAFF. For the CDR3, the DNA is TGTGCCAGCAGTCCGACGACAGGGGGAGGGCACACTGAAGCTTTCTTT.

This clonotype was picked up a small number of times. The V gene is TRBV19, the J gene TRBJ1-4; tentatively, D is TRBD1 (5 bases). The CDR3 is 16 residues long. Trimming pared 6 bases from V and 0 bases from J, leaving 14 bases between. Germline loops: CDR1 LNHDA, CDR2 SQIVND (reference sequence). The CDR3 DNA reads TGTGCCAGTAGACGCTATGGGGACGCAACTAATGAAAAACTGTTTTTT. Translation gives CASRRYGDATNEKLFF.

This clonotype was seen a handful of times. This chain joins TRBV5-6 and TRBJ2-3, with TRBD2 matching over 8 bases. After removal of 0 bases from V and 1 base from J, the junction contained 7 bases not matched to a gene. The germline V gene encodes CDR1 SGHDT and CDR2 YYEEEE. The CDR3 length is 17 residues. DNA of the CDR3: TGTGCCAGCAGCTTGGCCGGGAGGGTAAGGGGCACAGATACGCAGTATTTT. This encodes CASSLAGRVRGTDTQYF.

In regard to this clonotype: Given a much more abundant clone one base away, this may be a read error. This sequence joins TRBV5-1 and TRBJ1-2; 10 positions match TRBD1. Unmatched junction bases numbered 10, after V lost 4 bases and J lost 7 bases. Germline values: CDR1 SGHRS, CDR2 YFSETQ. The CDR3 spans 15 residues. CDR3 nucleotides: TGCGCCAGCAGCAACGGACAGGGGGAGAGCTGTGGCTACACCTTC. It is translated as CASSNGQGESCGYTF.

The chain uses TRBV10-3 and TRBJ2-7; 12 positions match TRBD2. The CDR3 is 17 residues long. Germline V CDR1 and CDR2: ENHRY, SYGVKD. V lost 5 bases to trimming and J lost 2 bases; unmatched junction nucleotides: 10. CDR3 amino acids: CAISPGLAGDLTYEQYF. CDR3 in DNA: TGTGCCATCAGTCCGGGACTAGCGGGTGACTTAACCTACGAGCAGTACTTC.

The J gene is TRBJ2-5, the V gene TRBV27; D possibly corresponds to TRBD1 (6 bases). The J call may be wrong; the DNA end is better matched by TRBJ2-7. CDR3 length equals 13 residues. In germline, CDR1 is MNHEY, CDR2 SMNVEV (reference sequence). DNA of the CDR3: TGTGCCAGCAGTTGGGGGCCCGGTTACGAGCAGTACTTC. Translated: CASSWGPGYEQYF.

This clonotype was counted ten times or more. This sequence may be a read error, since a much larger clone differs from it by one base. V is TRBV12-3 or TRBV12-4 and J is TRBJ2-3, with D tentatively TRBD1 or TRBD2 (5 bases each). The ends were cut back, 5 bases at V and 4 bases at J, with 13 bases in the middle. The CDR3 has 14 amino acids. The CDR3 sequence: CASSVGRGSDTQYF. The CDR3, as DNA: TGTGCCAGCAGTGTGGGACGCGGGTCAGATACGCAGTATTTT.

This clonotype showed up just a few times. The rearrangement uses TRBV6-5 and TRBJ2-7; no definite D call. CDR3 size: 14 residues. V was cut by 7 bases and J by 0 bases, with 13 bases left in between. Germline V CDR1 and CDR2: MNHEY, SVGAGI. CDR3 DNA sequence: TGTGCCAGCAAGGACGGTTCCCCCTCCTACGAGCAGTACTTC. Protein: CASKDGSPSYEQYF.

V usage is TRBV11-1 and J usage is TRBJ2-4; D uncertain. Trimming removed 4 bases from V and 7 bases from J, with 11 bases in between. The CDR3 extends over 13 amino acids. Looked up from germline, CDR1 is SGHAT and CDR2 is FQDESV (reference sequence). The CDR3 here is CASSYSGKNIQYF. DNA of the CDR3: TGTGCCAGCAGCTACAGTGGGAAGAACATTCAGTACTTC.

The genes are TRBV3-1 and TRBJ2-1, with D perhaps matching TRBD2 (6 bases). Trimming stripped 4 bases from V and 3 bases from J, with 13 bases between. The CDR3 spans 15 residues. Germline V gene data show CDR1 as LGHDT and CDR2 as YNNKEL (reference sequence). CDR3 amino acids: CASSPRGIDYNEQFF. The CDR3, as DNA: TGTGCCAGCAGCCCCCGGGGGATAGACTACAATGAGCAGTTCTTC.

The rearrangement uses TRBV7-3 and TRBJ2-7, with 11 bases matching TRBD2. The CDR3 consists of 15 residues. CDR1 and CDR2 (germline): SGHTA, FQGTGA. V lost 5 bases to trimming and J lost 4 bases; unmatched junction nucleotides: 7. CDR3 residues: CASSVIAGGLYEQYF. As DNA, the CDR3 is TGTGCCAGCAGCGTAATAGCGGGAGGGCTGTACGAGCAGTACTTC.